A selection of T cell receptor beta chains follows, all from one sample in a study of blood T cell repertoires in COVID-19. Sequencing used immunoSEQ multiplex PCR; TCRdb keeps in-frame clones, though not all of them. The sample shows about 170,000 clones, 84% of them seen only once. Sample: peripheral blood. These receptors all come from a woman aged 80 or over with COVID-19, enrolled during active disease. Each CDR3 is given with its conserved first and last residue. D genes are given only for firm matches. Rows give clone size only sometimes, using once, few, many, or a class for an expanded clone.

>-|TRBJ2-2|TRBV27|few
TGTGCCAGCTATGGGAGGGGGGAGCTGTTTTTT
CASYGRGELFF
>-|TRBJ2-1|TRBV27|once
TGTGCCAGCAGCAGGAGGGACGATGAGCAGTTCTTC
CASSRRDDEQFF
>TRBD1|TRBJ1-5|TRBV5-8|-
TGTGCCAGCAGCCCCGGGACAGGCTTCTATAGCAATCAGCCCCAGCATTTT
CASSPGTGFYSNQPQHF
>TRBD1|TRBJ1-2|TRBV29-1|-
TGCAGCGTGGGACAGGGGTTTAACACCTTC
CSVGQGFNTF
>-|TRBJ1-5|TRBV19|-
TGTGCCAGTAGCCTGGACACTGGGATGGGGACCCAGCATTTT
CASSLDTGMGTQHF
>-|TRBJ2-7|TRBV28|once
TGTGCCAGCAGCCCACTGCTCTACGAGCAGTACTTC
CASSPLLYEQYF
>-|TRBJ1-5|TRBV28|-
TGTGCCAGCAGTTTCAACCAGCAGCCCCAGCATTTT
CASSFNQQPQHF
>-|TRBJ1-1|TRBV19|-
TGTGCCAGTAGTATTCCCCGGGATTGGAGGGTGAACACTGAAGCTTTCTTT
CASSIPRDWRVNTEAFF
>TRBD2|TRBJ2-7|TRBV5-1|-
TGCGCCAGCAGCTTGGGGGTGGCTAGCGGGAGAGGGGTGCAGTACTTC
CASSLGVASGRGVQYF
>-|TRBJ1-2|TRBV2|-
TGTGCCAGCAGCCCCGGGCAGGGGAACTATGGCTACACCTTC
CASSPGQGNYGYTF
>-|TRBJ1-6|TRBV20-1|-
TGCAGTGCTAGCCAAACAGGGTTACTCCACTTT
CSASQTGLLHF
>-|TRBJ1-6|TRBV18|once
TGTGCCAGCTCACTCTTGACAGTCCTCTCCTATAATTCACCCCTCCACTTT
CASSLLTVLSYNSPLHF
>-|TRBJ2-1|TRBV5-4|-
TGTGCCAGCAGTCCGACAGTATTCAATGAGCAGTTCTTC
CASSPTVFNEQFF
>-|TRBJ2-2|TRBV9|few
TGTGCCAGCAGCAGGAGGGAGCGCGCGAACACCGGGGAGCTGTTTTTT
CASSRRERANTGELFF
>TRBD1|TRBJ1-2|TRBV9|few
TGTGCCAGCAGCGTAGCAGGACAGGTACGCGGCTACACCTTC
CASSVAGQVRGYTF
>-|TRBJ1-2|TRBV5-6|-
TGTGCCAGCAGGGCCCTGGGGGGGGCGCTGAGCGGAGGCTACACCTTC
CASRALGGALSGGYTF
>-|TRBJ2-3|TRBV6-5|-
TGTGCCAGCAGGCATCTAGCGACAGATACGCAGTATTTT
CASRHLATDTQYF
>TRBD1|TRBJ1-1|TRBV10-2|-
TGCGCCAGCGGACAGGGGGCAAACACTGAAGCTTTCTTT
CASGQGANTEAFF